Described below is a single TCR beta chain sequence and its context. This sample is part of a study of blood T cell repertoires in COVID-19. The CDR3 spans 17 residues. Germline V gene sequence: CDR1 SGHVS, CDR2 FNYEAQ. V was clipped by 4 bases and J by 3 bases; unmatched bases: 12. Sequencing used immunoSEQ multiplex PCR; TCRdb keeps in-frame clones, though not all of them. The data hold some 56,000 clones, with around 84% observed a single time. The V call is TRBV7-6, the J call TRBJ2-7, with 10 bases aligning to TRBD2. The origin of this receptor is a woman of 80 years or more with acute or convalescent COVID-19. Sequencing used peripheral blood. This chain's CDR3 is CASSSKHLAGAYYEQYF. In nucleotides, the CDR3 is TGTGCCAGCAGCTCGAAACATCTAGCGGGGGCCTACTACGAGCAGTACTTC.